This T cell receptor (beta chain) was identified during a study of response to subunit inactivated influenza vaccine. This clonotype was detected ten times or more. Each CDR3 protein gets one entry after TCRdb re-called the RT-PCR reads with MiXCR. The table records a few hundred thousand distinct CDR3 sequences, approximately 10% of them present only once. V dropped 1 base and J dropped 4 bases, with 13 bases sitting between them. The CDR3 consists of 15 residues. The germline CDR1 and CDR2 sequences are SGHVS and FNYEAQ. This same sample was also taken into another study, of T cells expressing NK-cell markers. That publication notes: cDNA encoding TCR beta was synthesized via 5'RACE template switching incorporating UMIs.

The TCR originated in a man aged 50-60 years who received an inactivated influenza vaccine. The V gene is TRBV7-6, the J gene TRBJ2-5; D is uncertain. The material sequenced was PBMCs from blood, taken on the day of vaccination. CDR3 loop: CASSLGGRVSETQYF. The CDR3 DNA is TGTGCCAGCAGCTTAGGTGGACGGGTATCAGAGACCCAGTACTTC.